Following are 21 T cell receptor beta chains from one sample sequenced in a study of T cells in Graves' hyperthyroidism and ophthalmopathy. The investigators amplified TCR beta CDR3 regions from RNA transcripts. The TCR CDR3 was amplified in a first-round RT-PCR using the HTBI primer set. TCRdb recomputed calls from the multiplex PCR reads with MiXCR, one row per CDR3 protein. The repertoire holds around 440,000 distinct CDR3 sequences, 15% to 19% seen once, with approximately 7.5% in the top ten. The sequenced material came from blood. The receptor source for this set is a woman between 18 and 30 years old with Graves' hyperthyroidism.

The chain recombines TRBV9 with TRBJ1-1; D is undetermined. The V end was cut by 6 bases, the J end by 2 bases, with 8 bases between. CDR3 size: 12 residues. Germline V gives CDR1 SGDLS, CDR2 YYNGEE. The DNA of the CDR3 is TGTGCCAGCACCCCGGCCAACACTGAAGCTTTCTTT. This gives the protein CASTPANTEAFF.

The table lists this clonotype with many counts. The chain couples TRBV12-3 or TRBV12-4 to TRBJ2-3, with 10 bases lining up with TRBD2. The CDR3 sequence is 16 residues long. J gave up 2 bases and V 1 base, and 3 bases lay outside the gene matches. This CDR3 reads CASSLVSGGITDTQYF. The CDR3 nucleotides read TGTGCCAGCAGTTTAGTTAGCGGGGGGATCACAGATACGCAGTATTTT.

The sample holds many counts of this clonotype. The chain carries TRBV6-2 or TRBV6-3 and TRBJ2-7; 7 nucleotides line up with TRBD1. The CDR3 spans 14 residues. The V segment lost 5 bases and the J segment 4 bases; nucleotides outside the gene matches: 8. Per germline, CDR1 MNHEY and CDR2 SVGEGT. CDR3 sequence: CASSPSDRRYEQYF. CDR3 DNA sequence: TGTGCCAGCAGTCCTTCGGACAGGCGGTACGAGCAGTACTTC.

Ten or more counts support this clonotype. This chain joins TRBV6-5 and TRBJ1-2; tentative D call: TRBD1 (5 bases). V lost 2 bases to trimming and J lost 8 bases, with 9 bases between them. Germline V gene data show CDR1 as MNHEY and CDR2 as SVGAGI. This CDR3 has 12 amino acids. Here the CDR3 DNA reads TGTGCCAGCAGTTACGGGGGAAGAGGCTACACCTTC. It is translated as CASSYGGRGYTF.

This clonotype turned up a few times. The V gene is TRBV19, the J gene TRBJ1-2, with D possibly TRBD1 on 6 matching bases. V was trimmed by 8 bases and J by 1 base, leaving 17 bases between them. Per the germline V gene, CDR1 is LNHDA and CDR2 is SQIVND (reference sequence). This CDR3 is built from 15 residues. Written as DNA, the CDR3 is TGTGCCAGTGCCCGGGACACGGCCATTAACTATGGCTACACCTTC. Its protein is CASARDTAINYGYTF.

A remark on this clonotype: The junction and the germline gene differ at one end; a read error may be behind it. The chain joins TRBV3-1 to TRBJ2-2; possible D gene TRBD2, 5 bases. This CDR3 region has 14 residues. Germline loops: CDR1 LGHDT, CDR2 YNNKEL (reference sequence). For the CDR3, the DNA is TGTGCCAGCAGCCAAGATACTCACACCGGGGAGCTGGTTTTT. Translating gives CASSQDTHTGELVF.

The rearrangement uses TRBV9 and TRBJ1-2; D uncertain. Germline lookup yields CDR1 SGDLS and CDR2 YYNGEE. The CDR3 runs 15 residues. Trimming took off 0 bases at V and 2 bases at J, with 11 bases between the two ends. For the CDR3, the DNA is TGTGCCAGCAGCGTAGGCTCGGACGGGAACTATGGCTACACCTTC. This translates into CASSVGSDGNYGYTF.

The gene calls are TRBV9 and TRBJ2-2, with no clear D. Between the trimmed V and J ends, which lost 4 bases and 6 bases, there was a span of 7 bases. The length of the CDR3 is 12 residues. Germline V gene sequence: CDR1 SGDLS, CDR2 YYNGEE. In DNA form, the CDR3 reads TGTGCCAGCAGCCCCCGAGCCGGGGAGCTGTTTTTT. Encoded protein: CASSPRAGELFF.

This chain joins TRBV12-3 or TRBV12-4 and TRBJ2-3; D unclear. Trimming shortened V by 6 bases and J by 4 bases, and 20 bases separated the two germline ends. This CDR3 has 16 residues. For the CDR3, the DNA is TGTGCCAGCAGCCAAACTCCTACTTGGCCCCCAGATACGCAGTATTTT. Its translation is CASSQTPTWPPDTQYF.

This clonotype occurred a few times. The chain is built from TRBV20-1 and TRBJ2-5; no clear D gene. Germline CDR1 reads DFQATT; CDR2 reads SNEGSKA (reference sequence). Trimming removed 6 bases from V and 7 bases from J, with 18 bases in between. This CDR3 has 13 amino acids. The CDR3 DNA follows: TGCAGTGCCTTACTGGCCCTGGCAGGGACCCAGTACTTC. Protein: CSALLALAGTQYF.

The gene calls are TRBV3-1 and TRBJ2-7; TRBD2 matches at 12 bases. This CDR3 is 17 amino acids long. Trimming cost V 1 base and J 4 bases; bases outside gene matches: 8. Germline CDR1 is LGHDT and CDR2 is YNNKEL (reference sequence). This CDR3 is CASSQGGLAGGLYEQYF. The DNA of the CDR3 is TGTGCCAGCAGCCAAGGTGGGCTAGCGGGGGGGCTGTACGAGCAGTACTTC.

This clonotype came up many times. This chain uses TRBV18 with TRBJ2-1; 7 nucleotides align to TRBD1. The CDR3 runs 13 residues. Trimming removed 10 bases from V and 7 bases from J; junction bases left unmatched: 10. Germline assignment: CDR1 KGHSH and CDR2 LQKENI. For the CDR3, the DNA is TGTGCCACCAGAGACAGGGCCAAGAATGAGCAGTTCTTC. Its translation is CATRDRAKNEQFF.

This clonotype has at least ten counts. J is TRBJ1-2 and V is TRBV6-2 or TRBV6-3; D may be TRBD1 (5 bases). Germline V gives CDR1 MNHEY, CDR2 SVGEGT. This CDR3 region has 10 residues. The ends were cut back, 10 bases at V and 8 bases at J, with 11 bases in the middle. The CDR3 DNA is TGTGCCACGCAGCAGGGAGGCTACACCTTC. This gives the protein CATQQGGYTF.

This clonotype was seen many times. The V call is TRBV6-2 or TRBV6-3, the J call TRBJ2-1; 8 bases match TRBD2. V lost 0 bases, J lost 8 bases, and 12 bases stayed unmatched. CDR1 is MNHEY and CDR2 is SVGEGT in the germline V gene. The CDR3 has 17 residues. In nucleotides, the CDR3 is TGTGCCAGCAGTTACTCAACGGGAGGGACGACCACGGATGAGCAGTTCTTC. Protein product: CASSYSTGGTTTDEQFF.

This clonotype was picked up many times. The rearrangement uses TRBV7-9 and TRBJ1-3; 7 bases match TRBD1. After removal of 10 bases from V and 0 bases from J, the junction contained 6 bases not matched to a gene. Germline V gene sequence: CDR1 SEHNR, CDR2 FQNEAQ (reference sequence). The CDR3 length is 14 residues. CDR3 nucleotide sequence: TGTGCCACAGCAGGGACAGACTCTGGAAACACCATATATTTT. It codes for CATAGTDSGNTIYF.

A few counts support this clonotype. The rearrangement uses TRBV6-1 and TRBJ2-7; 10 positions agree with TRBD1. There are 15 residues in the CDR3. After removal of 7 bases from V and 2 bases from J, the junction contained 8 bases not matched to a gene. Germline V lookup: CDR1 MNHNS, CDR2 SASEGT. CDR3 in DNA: TGTGCCAGCACAGACTCGGGACAGGGGACCTACGAGCAGTACTTC. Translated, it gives CASTDSGQGTYEQYF.

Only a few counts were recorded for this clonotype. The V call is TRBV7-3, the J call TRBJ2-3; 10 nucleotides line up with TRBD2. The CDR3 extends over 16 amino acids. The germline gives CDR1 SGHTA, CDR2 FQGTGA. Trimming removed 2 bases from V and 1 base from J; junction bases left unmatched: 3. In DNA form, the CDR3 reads TGTGCCAGCAGCTTAGCTAGCGGGAGTCGCACAGATACGCAGTATTTT. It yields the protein CASSLASGSRTDTQYF.

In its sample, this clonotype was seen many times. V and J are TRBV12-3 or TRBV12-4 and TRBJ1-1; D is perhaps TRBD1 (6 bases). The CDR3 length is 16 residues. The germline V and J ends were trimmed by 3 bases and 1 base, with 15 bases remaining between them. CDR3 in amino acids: CASSFTGGGPNTEAFF. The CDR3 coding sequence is TGTGCCAGCAGTTTTACGGGAGGGGGGCCGAACACTGAAGCTTTCTTT.

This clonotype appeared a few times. The CDR3 nucleotides read TGCAGTGCTGCAGGGATTTCGTGGGGGACCCAGTACTTC. Protein product: CSAAGISWGTQYF. V gene TRBV20-1 combines with J gene TRBJ2-5, with D perhaps TRBD1 (5 bases). The CDR3 spans 13 residues. In germline, CDR1 is DFQATT, CDR2 SNEGSKA (reference sequence). V was trimmed by 5 bases and J by 7 bases, leaving 17 bases between them.

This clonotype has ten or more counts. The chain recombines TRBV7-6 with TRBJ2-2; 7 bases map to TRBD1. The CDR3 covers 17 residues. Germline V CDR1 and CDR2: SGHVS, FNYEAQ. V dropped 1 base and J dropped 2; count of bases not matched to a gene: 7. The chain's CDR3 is CASSLGPRQGNTGELFF. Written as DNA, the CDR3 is TGTGCCAGCAGCTTAGGCCCTCGACAGGGAAACACCGGGGAGCTGTTTTTT.

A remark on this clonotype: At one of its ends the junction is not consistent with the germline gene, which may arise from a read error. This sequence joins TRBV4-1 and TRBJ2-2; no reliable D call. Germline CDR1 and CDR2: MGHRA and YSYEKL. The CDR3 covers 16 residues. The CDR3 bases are TGCGCCGGCAGCCAAGTAGGTGAGGTGAACACCGGGGAGCTGTTTTTT. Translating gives CAGSQVGEVNTGELFF.